This T cell receptor beta chain was recovered during a study of shared clonotypes between healthy human individuals. On the study more broadly: CD4 naive and memory got three plates each, CD8 naive two, CD8 memory one. Overall study findings and caveats: Naive subsets, compared against memory subsets, generally had larger estimated richness values.

Cells designated naive CD8 were CD45RO-negative and were positively selected for CCR7, with terminally differentiated effector memory CD45RA+ cells excluded. This clone occurred once. The antigen remains unidentified. Mismatch with germline at one junction end may stem from a read error. Germline V CDR1 and CDR2: SNHLY, FYNNEI. The CDR3 sequence is 14 residues long. Sequenced by immunoSEQ multiplex PCR; TCRdb stores in-frame clones only, minus some. The profile shows about 590,000 clones, around 95% of them singletons. This chain joins TRBV2 and TRBJ2-7, with D perhaps TRBD2 (6 bases). The sequenced material came from naive CD8+ T cells sorted from blood. The source is a woman in her thirties in good health. Here the CDR3 DNA reads TGTGCCAGCAGAGAAGTGGGAGGCTCCTACGAGCAGTACTTC. Encoded protein: CASREVGGSYEQYF. Looking up the rest from reference TRBV2 and TRBJ2-7 gives the full variable domain: EPEVTQTPSHQVTQMGQEVILRCVPISNHLYFYWYRQILGQKVEFLVSFYNNEISEKSEIFDDQFSVERPDGSNFTLKIRSTKLEDSAMYFCASREVGGSYEQYFGPGTRLTVT.